The 26 T cell receptor beta chains listed next were all sequenced from one sample in a study of blood T cell repertoires in COVID-19 (dated by TCRdb to between 2020 and 2021). Library prep was done by the immunoSEQ multiplex PCR assay. TCRdb stores this immuneACCESS table with in-frame sequences only. Part of the clones is absent; in the studies checked, under half of the shortfall reflects unresolved V genes, and no reason is known for the rest. The sample data list roughly 350,000 clones, and about 90% of these were observed just once. The ten largest clones take up roughly 3.5% of the sample. The sequenced material came from peripheral blood. The receptors were sampled from a woman younger than 35 who had recovered from COVID-19.

The V gene is TRBV4-1, the J gene TRBJ1-2, with D possibly being TRBD1 (5 bases). Germline-derived CDR1 and CDR2 are MGHRA and YSYEKL. This CDR3 spans 17 amino acids. V was trimmed by 0 bases and J by 2 bases, leaving 16 bases between them. The CDR3: CASSQDTLLDNNYGYTF. The CDR3 DNA is TGCGCCAGCAGCCAAGATACTTTACTGGACAACAACTATGGCTACACCTTC.

J is TRBJ1-5 and V is TRBV5-6; TRBD1 might be the D (6 bases). This CDR3 comprises 16 residues. Germline V gives CDR1 SGHDT, CDR2 YYEEEE. Trimming pared 1 base from V and 0 bases from J, leaving 11 bases between. The CDR3 DNA reads TGTGCCAGCAGCTTGTGGGGCAGGGGTAGCAATCAGCCCCAGCATTTT. Amino acid sequence: CASSLWGRGSNQPQHF.

The chain links TRBV27 to TRBJ2-1; 9 bases align to TRBD2. The junction had 4 bases not matched to a gene; V was cut back by 5 bases and J by 2 bases. From germline, CDR1 is MNHEY and CDR2 SMNVEV (reference sequence). This CDR3 is built from 15 residues. This chain's CDR3 is CASSPLAGTYNEQFF. CDR3 bases: TGTGCCAGCAGTCCTCTAGCGGGAACCTACAATGAGCAGTTCTTC.

The chain links TRBV27 to TRBJ1-4; D gene unclear. The CDR3 runs 16 residues. V was cut by 1 base and J by 2 bases, with 11 bases left in between. CDR1 and CDR2 (germline): MNHEY, SMNVEV (reference sequence). The DNA of the CDR3 is TGTGCCAGCAGTTTATTCTCGGGAGGGACTAATGAAAAACTGTTTTTT. It specifies CASSLFSGGTNEKLFF.

The J gene is TRBJ1-4, the V gene TRBV7-2; TRBD1 aligns across 10 bases. The trim removed 2 bases at V and 6 bases at J, leaving 3 bases unmatched. Per the germline V gene, CDR1 is SGHTA and CDR2 is FQGNSA. CDR3 length: 15 residues. For the CDR3, the DNA is TGTGCCAGCAGCTTAACCGGGACAGGGGATGAAAAACTGTTTTTT. Translating it yields CASSLTGTGDEKLFF.

The rearrangement joins TRBV6-2 or TRBV6-3 to TRBJ2-3; 8 bases line up with TRBD2. The CDR3 has 15 residues. The germline V gene encodes CDR1 MNHEY and CDR2 SVGEGT. After removal of 4 bases from V and 2 bases from J, the junction contained 5 bases not matched to a gene. The CDR3 loop is CASSFSGKPTDTQYF. The CDR3 DNA reads as TGTGCCAGCAGTTTTAGCGGGAAACCCACAGATACGCAGTATTTT.

The chain is built from TRBV6-2 or TRBV6-3 and TRBJ2-1; TRBD2 agrees at 7 bases. Losses at the gene ends were 6 bases for V and 6 bases for J; bases not matched to a gene: 8. The CDR3 is 14 amino acids. The germline V gene has CDR1 MNHEY and CDR2 SVGEGT. The CDR3, as DNA: TGTGCCAGCAGCAGGACTAGTGTAAGCAATGAGCAGTTCTTC. It encodes CASSRTSVSNEQFF.

This clone was seen only a few times. CDR3 bases: TGTGCCAGCAGTTTTAAGGGAGGGGTGAGAGGCTACACCTTC. It is translated as CASSFKGGVRGYTF. The chain employs TRBV27 and TRBJ1-2; D perhaps matches TRBD1 (5 bases). Trimming removed 3 bases at V and 8 bases at J, with 16 bases between. The germline CDR1 and CDR2 sequences are MNHEY and SMNVEV (reference sequence). The CDR3 is 14 amino acids.

The rearrangement links TRBV6-1 to TRBJ1-6; 10 bases are shared with TRBD1. With V trimmed by 4 bases and J by 7 bases, 10 bases remained unmatched. Germline assignment: CDR1 MNHNS and CDR2 SASEGT. The CDR3 totals 17 residues. DNA of the CDR3: TGTGCCAGCAGTGGCCGGGACAGGGGCGTTTGGAATTCACCCCTCCACTTT. Protein: CASSGRDRGVWNSPLHF.

This clone turned up a few times. The chain carries TRBV19 and TRBJ1-5, with 7 bases aligning to TRBD1. Germline lookup yields CDR1 LNHDA and CDR2 SQIVND (reference sequence). There are 16 residues in the CDR3. V lost 6 bases and J lost 1; bases outside the gene matches: 9. DNA of the CDR3: TGTGCCAGTAGGGCACCTACAGGGGTGAGCAATCAGCCCCAGCATTTT. Its translation is CASRAPTGVSNQPQHF.

This clone was seen many times. The V and J genes are TRBV6-4 and TRBJ1-2, with TRBD1 matching over 9 bases. The germline gives CDR1 MRHNA, CDR2 SNTAGT. J was trimmed by 8 bases and V by 0 bases; bases with no gene match: 4. The CDR3 runs 14 residues. CDR3 DNA: TGTGCCAGCAGTGACTCACAGGGGGCATCGGGCTACACCTTC. Translating gives CASSDSQGASGYTF.

This chain uses TRBV7-2 with TRBJ2-3; 10 nucleotides agree with TRBD1. The CDR3 is 16 amino acids. The V segment lost 5 bases and the J segment 4 bases; nucleotides outside the gene matches: 9. Germline-derived CDR1 and CDR2 are SGHTA and FQGNSA. This CDR3 reads CASSLRDRGRADTQYF. The CDR3 region has the DNA TGTGCCAGCAGCCTCCGGGACAGGGGTCGCGCAGATACGCAGTATTTT.

The gene calls are TRBV5-6 and TRBJ2-7; 10 nucleotides match TRBD2. Unmatched junction bases numbered 6, after V lost 4 bases and J lost 2 bases. This CDR3 region has 15 residues. Germline V gene data show CDR1 as SGHDT and CDR2 as YYEEEE. CDR3: CASSKLAGPPYEQYV. CDR3 in DNA: TGTGCCAGCAGCAAACTAGCGGGACCCCCCTACGAGCAGTACGTC.

The chain recombines TRBV7-2 with TRBJ2-5; 8 bases fit TRBD1. V gave up 1 base and J gave up 2 bases; unmatched junction bases: 6. The CDR3 consists of 16 residues. CDR1 is SGHTA, CDR2 FQGNSA, per germline. The CDR3 is CASSLVGWTGQETQYF. The CDR3 DNA sequence: TGTGCCAGCAGCTTAGTTGGTTGGACAGGGCAAGAGACCCAGTACTTC.

With respect to this clone: Different DNA sequences within this sample yield the same CDR3. This chain joins TRBV6-5 and TRBJ2-7; weak D call: TRBD2 (6 bases). V was trimmed by 0 bases and J by 0 bases, leaving 9 bases between them. Germline CDR1 MNHEY, CDR2 SVGAGI. The CDR3 has 15 amino acids. Here the CDR3 reads CASSYSSGSSYEQYV. DNA for the CDR3: TGTGCCAGCAGTTACTCGAGCGGGTCCTCCTACGAGCAGTACGTC.

This chain connects TRBV6-2 or TRBV6-3 to TRBJ2-3; 9 bases line up with TRBD1. Germline trimming cut 4 bases from V and 2 bases from J; bases unmatched to any gene: 4. The CDR3 extends over 15 amino acids. Germline CDR1 MNHEY, CDR2 SVGEGT. The CDR3 bases are TGTGCCAGCAGTTTGGGACAGGGACACACAGATACGCAGTATTTT. Amino acid sequence: CASSLGQGHTDTQYF.

V and J are TRBV24-1 and TRBJ2-1; 8 bases fit TRBD2. V trimming: 3 bases; J trimming: 8 bases; junction bases outside the gene matches: 2. The CDR3 has 13 amino acids. Germline CDR1 is KGHDR and CDR2 is SFDVKD. The CDR3 bases are TGTGCCACCAGTGATAGCGGGAGAGATGAGCAGTTCTTC. It codes for CATSDSGRDEQFF.

The V call is TRBV20-1, the J call TRBJ2-3; D gene unclear. Germline V lookup: CDR1 DFQATT, CDR2 SNEGSKA (reference sequence). V shed 6 bases and J shed 0 bases, with 4 bases lying between them. This CDR3 is built from 11 residues. CDR3 sequence (DNA): TGCAGTGCCGTGAGCACAGATACGCAGTATTTT. As protein: CSAVSTDTQYF.

The V gene is TRBV4-1, the J gene TRBJ2-7; 8 positions match TRBD2. The J segment lost 3 bases and the V segment lost 0 bases, leaving 4 bases of the junction unmatched. CDR3 length equals 15 residues. Germline CDR1 and CDR2: MGHRA and YSYEKL. The CDR3 bases are TGCGCCAGCAGCCAAGATAGAAGCGGGAGCTACGAGCAGTACGTC. It specifies CASSQDRSGSYEQYV.

The gene calls are TRBV11-2 and TRBJ2-7; the match to TRBD2 covers 13 bases. The J segment lost 2 bases and the V segment lost 0 bases, leaving 4 bases of the junction unmatched. CDR3 size: 17 residues. Germline CDR1 SGHAT, CDR2 FQNNGV. CDR3 DNA sequence: TGTGCCAGCAGCTTAGATCTGGGACTAGCGGGACCCTACGAGCAGTACGTC. Amino acids: CASSLDLGLAGPYEQYV.

The chain combines TRBV11-3 with TRBJ2-5; 15 bases are shared with TRBD2. V lost 5 bases and J lost 5; bases outside the gene matches: 6. This CDR3 contains 16 residues. Per germline, CDR1 SGHNT and CDR2 YENEEA. CDR3 in amino acids: CASSIGLAGGVETQYF. Written as DNA, the CDR3 is TGTGCCAGCAGCATCGGACTAGCGGGAGGGGTTGAGACCCAGTACTTC.

The DNA for the CDR3 is TGTGCCAGCAGTTTATCGCCTGGTGGAGGCCCTGAAGCTTTCTTT. Amino acids: CASSLSPGGGPEAFF. The gene calls are TRBV27 and TRBJ1-1; D ambiguous. The CDR3 is made up of 15 amino acids. Germline V gene data show CDR1 as MNHEY and CDR2 as SMNVEV (reference sequence). Trimming took off 0 bases at V and 6 bases at J, with 14 bases between the two ends.

The rearrangement uses TRBV29-1 and TRBJ2-4; the D is unclear. This CDR3 spans 14 amino acids. V dropped 0 bases and J dropped 6 bases, with 12 bases sitting between them. Per germline, CDR1 SQVTM and CDR2 ANQGSEA. The chain's CDR3 is CSVEDRGRRNIQYF. For the CDR3, the DNA is TGCAGCGTTGAAGATCGTGGAAGGAGAAACATTCAGTACTTC.

The gene calls are TRBV4-3 and TRBJ1-2; a possible D gene is TRBD1 (5 bases). The germline V and J ends were trimmed by 0 bases and 0 bases, with 14 bases remaining between them. The CDR3 totals 17 residues. Germline CDR1 and CDR2: LGHNA and YSLEER. CDR3 protein: CASSQDSRGGSNYGYTF. For the CDR3, the DNA is TGCGCCAGCAGCCAAGATAGCCGGGGGGGGTCTAACTATGGCTACACCTTC.

The chain combines TRBV12-5 with TRBJ2-7; 9 positions agree with TRBD1. The J segment lost 4 bases and the V segment lost 6 bases, leaving 7 bases of the junction unmatched. The germline V gene encodes CDR1 LGHNT and CDR2 FRNRAP. The length of the CDR3 is 14 residues. The CDR3 is CASGGQGPGYEQYV. Written as DNA, the CDR3 is TGTGCTAGTGGCGGACAGGGGCCCGGGTACGAGCAGTACGTC.

The J gene is TRBJ1-5, the V gene TRBV6-2 or TRBV6-3; 7 bases fit TRBD1. The CDR3 runs to 13 residues. Trimming removed 4 bases from V and 6 bases from J; junction bases left unmatched: 3. The germline gives CDR1 MNHEY, CDR2 SVGEGT. The CDR3 sequence is CASSSTGSQPQHF. The DNA for the CDR3 is TGTGCCAGCAGTTCGACAGGGAGTCAGCCCCAGCATTTT.